Below are 19 T cell receptor beta chains sequenced from a single sample in a study of blood T cells in healthy people across ages. The authors ran a second PCR of roughly 6 to 11 cycles using a sample-barcoded 5' primer and a J-beta primer mix. MiXCR, applied by TCRdb to the 5' RACE reads, yields one record per CDR3 protein. Found here are 1,800,000 or so distinct CDR3 sequences, about 39% of them singletons; the top ten hold under 25%. The sequencing sample was made of blood. The receptors derive from a human donor in good health.

CDR3 residues: CASSLDFPWGYTF. The CDR3 region has the DNA TGTGCCAGCAGTTTGGATTTCCCATGGGGCTACACCTTC. The chain has TRBV12-3 or TRBV12-4 and TRBJ1-2; D is undetermined. This CDR3 has 13 amino acids. V lost 3 bases to trimming and J lost 8 bases, with 13 bases between them.

CDR3 in DNA: TGTGCCAGCAGCCAAGAGGGCGGAGGCGGGAGCCCTGAAGCTTTCTTT. Translating it yields CASSQEGGGGSPEAFF. V and J are TRBV3-1 and TRBJ1-1, with D unclear. CDR1 LGHDT and CDR2 YNNKEL come from the germline V gene (reference sequence). The length of the CDR3 is 16 residues. The V end was cut by 0 bases, the J end by 6 bases, with 17 bases between.

This clonotype was picked up a small number of times. V is TRBV11-2 and J is TRBJ2-3; TRBD2 agrees at 9 bases. Trimming removed 5 bases from V and 0 bases from J; junction bases left unmatched: 21. The CDR3 extends over 21 amino acids. Germline V lookup: CDR1 SGHAT, CDR2 FQNNGV. CDR3 sequence: CASSKISGGGGVYLSTDTQYF. The DNA for the CDR3 is TGTGCCAGCAGCAAAATCTCGGGCGGCGGGGGGGTATACCTTAGCACAGATACGCAGTATTTT.

Only a few counts were recorded for this clonotype. The chain joins TRBV29-1 to TRBJ2-1; TRBD1 might be the D (6 bases). TRBJ2-7 matches the DNA end more closely, so the J call is doubtful. The germline V gene has CDR1 SQVTM and CDR2 ANQGSEA. The CDR3 is 17 residues long. In DNA form, the CDR3 reads TGCAGCGTTCAGGGGCAGCCTTCCAAAATAGCCTACAATGAGCAGTACTTC. This codes for CSVQGQPSKIAYNEQYF.

The chain carries TRBV9 and TRBJ2-3; the match to TRBD2 covers 9 bases. Looked up from germline, CDR1 is SGDLS and CDR2 is YYNGEE. The CDR3 sequence is 18 residues long. Germline trimming cut 4 bases from V and 4 bases from J; bases unmatched to any gene: 16. CDR3 region: CASSSGRILAGISDTQYF. Here the CDR3 DNA reads TGTGCCAGCAGCTCCGGTAGAATACTAGCGGGCATTTCAGATACGCAGTATTTT.

The chain has TRBV7-2 and TRBJ2-3, with 10 bases that match TRBD2. Losses at the gene ends were 0 bases for V and 2 bases for J; bases not matched to a gene: 11. CDR3 length equals 19 residues. Germline V gene data show CDR1 as SGHTA and CDR2 as FQGNSA. CDR3 loop: CASSLAGALAGENTDTQYF. The CDR3 bases are TGTGCCAGCAGCTTAGCGGGGGCGCTAGCGGGGGAGAACACAGATACGCAGTATTTT.

This clonotype came up many times. The chain links TRBV20-1 to TRBJ2-7; TRBD1 is a possible D gene (5 bases). The CDR3 is 14 amino acids. V dropped 3 bases and J dropped 0 bases, with 12 bases sitting between them. The germline gives CDR1 DFQATT, CDR2 SNEGSKA (reference sequence). The CDR3 DNA sequence: TGCAGTGCTAGTCCGACAGCGAACTCCTACGAGCAGTACTTC. It yields the protein CSASPTANSYEQYF.

This chain connects TRBV11-2 to TRBJ2-4; 7 positions match TRBD1. Losses at the gene ends were 1 base for V and 15 bases for J; bases not matched to a gene: 12. Germline lookup yields CDR1 SGHAT and CDR2 FQNNGV. The CDR3 spans 14 residues. CDR3 residues: CASSLAPDRPLMYF. As DNA, the CDR3 is TGTGCCAGCAGCTTAGCCCCGGACAGGCCCCTAATGTACTTC.

The sample holds a few counts of this clonotype. CDR3 in amino acids: CSVSRTSGGADTQYF. DNA of the CDR3: TGCAGCGTTTCGCGGACCAGCGGGGGGGCAGATACGCAGTATTTT. This chain joins TRBV29-1 and TRBJ2-3, with TRBD2 identical over 10 bases. J gave up 4 bases and V 5 bases, and 9 bases lay outside the gene matches. The CDR3 runs 15 residues. From germline, CDR1 is SQVTM and CDR2 ANQGSEA.

This chain connects TRBV20-1 to TRBJ1-1; 9 bases are a match to TRBD1. V gave up 5 bases and J gave up 0 bases; unmatched junction bases: 7. CDR3 size: 15 residues. The V gene's germline CDR1 is DFQATT and CDR2 SNEGSKA (reference sequence). The CDR3 here is CSAVPGQGMNTEAFF. The CDR3 bases are TGCAGTGCTGTCCCGGGACAGGGAATGAACACTGAAGCTTTCTTT.

V usage is TRBV7-8 and J usage is TRBJ1-2; weak D call: TRBD1 (6 bases). Germline-derived CDR1 and CDR2 are SGHVS and FQNEAQ. The length of the CDR3 is 17 residues. Trimming removed 1 base from V and 8 bases from J, with 23 bases in between. CDR3 amino acids: CASSLEAGAVAPTGYTF. As DNA, the CDR3 is TGTGCCAGCAGCTTAGAGGCGGGGGCGGTAGCCCCCACCGGCTACACCTTC.

This clonotype was counted many times. The chain combines TRBV6-1 with TRBJ2-3, with 9 nucleotides matching TRBD1. This CDR3 spans 20 amino acids. The germline gives CDR1 MNHNS, CDR2 SASEGT. V lost 1 base, J lost 2 bases, and 16 bases stayed unmatched. CDR3 DNA sequence: TGTGCCAGCAGTGAAGATACCGGGACAGGGTTGCTCCTTCCCACAGATACGCAGTATTTT. Its translation: CASSEDTGTGLLLPTDTQYF.

This chain joins TRBV9 and TRBJ2-5, with D perhaps TRBD2 (6 bases). The germline V gene encodes CDR1 SGDLS and CDR2 YYNGEE. The CDR3 loop spans 14 amino acids. V lost 7 bases and J 7 bases, leaving 20 bases between the germline ends. CDR3 nucleotide sequence: TGTGCCAGCGCTTATTCGGGAAGGGGAGGGACCCAGTACTTC. Protein: CASAYSGRGGTQYF.

This chain joins TRBV20-1 and TRBJ1-2; weak D call: TRBD1 (5 bases). Germline loops: CDR1 DFQATT, CDR2 SNEGSKA (reference sequence). The V end was cut by 7 bases, the J end by 2 bases, with 17 bases between. CDR3 length equals 14 residues. DNA of the CDR3: TGCAGTGTCCCATTCCGGGACGCCAACTATGGCTACACCTTC. Translation gives CSVPFRDANYGYTF.

Many counts were recorded for this clonotype. The V gene is TRBV15, the J gene TRBJ2-7; D is unclear. The CDR3 has 14 residues. Trimming took off 1 base at V and 2 bases at J, with 9 bases between the two ends. The germline V gene has CDR1 LNHNV and CDR2 YYDKDF (reference sequence). The CDR3 protein is CATSRGLQTYEQYF. The CDR3 region has the DNA TGTGCCACCAGCAGAGGACTTCAAACCTACGAGCAGTACTTC.

J is TRBJ1-1 and V is TRBV18, with D hard to call. CDR1 is KGHSH and CDR2 is LQKENI in the germline V gene. V shed 5 bases and J shed 4 bases, with 14 bases lying between them. This CDR3 spans 14 amino acids. CDR3 residues: CASSAAPKGTEAFF. In DNA form, the CDR3 reads TGTGCCAGCTCAGCGGCCCCCAAGGGCACTGAAGCTTTCTTT.

The chain uses TRBV30 and TRBJ1-2; D possibly corresponds to TRBD1 (6 bases). Trimming removed 5 bases at V and 3 bases at J, with 16 bases between. The germline V gene has CDR1 GTSNPN and CDR2 SVGIG (reference sequence). The CDR3 has 14 residues. The CDR3 here is CAWQAAGVDYGYTF. CDR3 nucleotide sequence: TGTGCCTGGCAGGCGGCAGGGGTTGACTATGGCTACACCTTC.

J is TRBJ2-3 and V is TRBV11-3; D call uncertain. Germline CDR1 SGHNT, CDR2 YENEEA. The CDR3 has 15 amino acids. Trimming took 5 bases from V and 0 from J, leaving 12 bases between them. Here the CDR3 reads CASSQGRKSTDTQYF. The CDR3, as DNA: TGTGCCAGCAGCCAAGGACGGAAAAGCACAGATACGCAGTATTTT.

This clonotype was observed a handful of times. The rearrangement uses TRBV7-8 and TRBJ2-7; D unclear. Germline V gives CDR1 SGHVS, CDR2 FQNEAQ. The CDR3 spans 14 residues. The ends were cut back, 5 bases at V and 0 bases at J, with 11 bases in the middle. CDR3 in amino acids: CASSPRPVSYEQYF. The CDR3 nucleotides are TGTGCCAGCAGCCCCCGTCCGGTCTCCTACGAGCAGTACTTC. Supplemented by reference TRBV7-8 and TRBJ2-7, the full variable domain reads GAGVSQSPRYKVAKRGQDVALRCDPISGHVSLFWYQQALGQGPEFLTYFQNEAQLDKSGLPSDRFFAERPEGSVSTLKIQRTQQEDSAVYLCASSPRPVSYEQYFGPGTRLTVT.